What follows are 18 T cell receptor beta chains derived from one specimen sequenced in a study of Graves' ophthalmopathy and Graves' hyperthyroidism. Scientists amplified the TCR beta CDR3 regions from RNA transcripts. RT-PCR with HTBI primers came first, then second-round multiplex PCR. TCRdb re-analysed the multiplex PCR reads in MiXCR, keeping a single row per CDR3 protein. In the table there are over 150,000 distinct CDR3 sequences, 30% to 45% of which are singletons. Sequenced sample: peripheral blood. These receptors were obtained from a woman aged 40 to 50 with Graves' ophthalmopathy.

V gene TRBV6-2 or TRBV6-3 combines with J gene TRBJ2-7, with D maybe TRBD2 (6 bases). Trimming stripped 8 bases from V and 2 bases from J, with 13 bases between. The CDR3 sequence is 13 residues long. Germline V gene sequence: CDR1 MNHEY, CDR2 SVGEGT. The CDR3 sequence: CASGDGGPYEQYF. The DNA for the CDR3 is TGTGCCAGCGGGGACGGAGGGCCCTACGAGCAGTACTTC.

This clonotype was seen many times. V is TRBV7-2 and J is TRBJ1-5, with no clear D. This CDR3 has 15 residues. Trimming took 1 base from V and 4 from J, leaving 11 bases between them. Germline CDR1 is SGHTA and CDR2 is FQGNSA. The CDR3 sequence: CASSLVSQANQPQHF. In DNA, the CDR3 is TGTGCCAGCAGCTTAGTAAGTCAGGCTAATCAGCCCCAGCATTTT.

This clonotype was recorded at least ten times. This chain uses TRBV6-5 with TRBJ1-6; TRBD1 matches at 8 bases. Germline loops: CDR1 MNHEY, CDR2 SVGAGI. Trimming cost V 5 bases and J 5 bases; bases outside gene matches: 8. There are 16 residues in the CDR3. The CDR3 region has the DNA TGTGCCAGCAGTCCGAGCGGACAGGGAAATAATTCACCCCTCCACTTT. This gives the protein CASSPSGQGNNSPLHF.

Ten or more counts support this clonotype. This chain links TRBV2 with TRBJ1-1, with D tentatively TRBD1 (5 bases). CDR3 size: 8 residues. Germline V CDR1 and CDR2: SNHLY, FYNNEI. Here the CDR3 DNA reads TGTCAACTGGGGGGAGCTTTCTTT. This sequence encodes CQLGGAFF.

At least ten counts were recorded for this clonotype. This chain uses TRBV6-5 with TRBJ1-3; TRBD1 matches at 9 bases. This CDR3 is 17 amino acids long. The germline CDR1 and CDR2 sequences are MNHEY and SVGAGI. The J segment lost 0 bases and the V segment lost 5 bases, leaving 8 bases of the junction unmatched. The CDR3 loop reads CASSRNRGRDSGNTIYF. CDR3 coding DNA: TGTGCCAGCAGTCGTAACAGGGGGCGAGACTCTGGAAACACCATATATTTT.

V is TRBV19 and J is TRBJ1-6; D is perhaps TRBD1 (5 bases). CDR3 length equals 15 residues. The germline V gene encodes CDR1 LNHDA and CDR2 SQIVND (reference sequence). Trimming stripped 3 bases from V and 7 bases from J, with 13 bases between. The CDR3 reads CASSMGQPGNSPLHF. In DNA, the CDR3 is TGTGCCAGTAGTATGGGGCAGCCGGGGAATTCACCCCTCCACTTT.

This chain connects TRBV19 to TRBJ2-5; D ambiguous. This CDR3 has 14 residues. Germline assignment: CDR1 LNHDA and CDR2 SQIVND (reference sequence). V gave up 3 bases and J gave up 2 bases, with 10 bases separating them. Here the CDR3 DNA reads TGTGCCAGTAGTATTAGGGCTTCACAAGAGACCCAGTACTTC. It yields the protein CASSIRASQETQYF. The whole variable domain, filled in from reference TRBV19 and TRBJ2-5, reads DGGITQSPKYLFRKEGQNVTLSCEQNLNHDAMYWYRQDPGQGLRLIYYSQIVNDFQKGDIAEGYSVSREKKESFPLTVTSAQKNPTAFYLCASSIRASQETQYFGPGTRLLVL.

The V and J genes are TRBV12-3 or TRBV12-4 and TRBJ2-5, with 8 bases lining up with TRBD1. The CDR3 spans 15 residues. The trim removed 2 bases at V and 5 bases at J, leaving 7 bases unmatched. CDR3 loop: CASSLRRQGRETQYF. The CDR3 nucleotides are TGTGCCAGCAGTTTACGTCGACAGGGGAGGGAGACCCAGTACTTC.

There are many counts of this clonotype. The chain combines TRBV12-3 or TRBV12-4 with TRBJ1-2; D ambiguous. V dropped 6 bases and J dropped 7 bases, with 15 bases sitting between them. This CDR3 comprises 13 residues. CDR3 nucleotide sequence: TGTGCCAGCAGATACCGACCGGGAAGTGGCTACACCTTC. Its translation is CASRYRPGSGYTF.

The chain recombines TRBV15 with TRBJ1-1; the D gene is possibly TRBD1 (6 bases). This CDR3 has 15 residues. Trimming left V 2 bases short and J 1 base short, with 11 bases between. CDR1 and CDR2 from the germline V gene are LNHNV and YYDKDF (reference sequence). The CDR3 spells CATSRSGQTNTEAFF. CDR3 bases: TGTGCCACCAGCAGAAGCGGACAGACGAACACTGAAGCTTTCTTT.

This clonotype was observed at least ten times. The genes are TRBV10-2 and TRBJ1-5; 7 nucleotides line up with TRBD1. Germline V gene data show CDR1 as WSHSY and CDR2 as SAAADI. CDR3 length: 14 amino acids. V gave up 7 bases and J gave up 3 bases; unmatched junction bases: 6. CDR3: CASKDRQDNQPQHF. DNA of the CDR3: TGCGCCAGCAAGGACAGGCAGGACAATCAGCCCCAGCATTTT.

This clonotype was detected ten times or more. The chain recombines TRBV2 with TRBJ1-2; D might be TRBD1 (5 bases). The germline V gene has CDR1 SNHLY and CDR2 FYNNEI. The CDR3 loop spans 13 amino acids. V lost 4 bases, J lost 3 bases, and 9 bases lay in between. The CDR3 DNA follows: TGTGCCAGCAGTGTGGACACAGACTATGGCTACACCTTC. It encodes CASSVDTDYGYTF.

This clonotype was counted at least ten times. The rearrangement uses TRBV5-1 and TRBJ1-6; 7 bases match TRBD1. Germline lookup yields CDR1 SGHRS and CDR2 YFSETQ. V shed 1 base and J 8 bases; nucleotides not matched to a gene: 6. CDR3 length: 15 residues. CDR3 nucleotide sequence: TGCGCCAGCAGCTTGTATGGACAGGAGTATTCACCCCTCCACTTT. This gives the protein CASSLYGQEYSPLHF.

This clonotype was recorded only once. The CDR3 sequence is CASISGGHYGYTF. The CDR3 nucleotides read TGTGCCAGCATTTCAGGGGGGCACTATGGCTACACCTTC. The V and J genes are TRBV28 and TRBJ1-2; TRBD1 matches at 7 bases. Per germline, CDR1 MDHEN and CDR2 SYDVKM. CDR3 length equals 13 residues. After removal of 7 bases from V and 3 bases from J, the junction contained 5 bases not matched to a gene.

The V gene is TRBV6-2 or TRBV6-3, the J gene TRBJ2-5, with D unclear. CDR3 size: 16 residues. Trimming cost V 0 bases and J 5 bases, with 16 bases left between them. Germline V gene data show CDR1 as MNHEY and CDR2 as SVGEGT. Here the CDR3 reads CASSYSIVRLGETQYF. The CDR3 coding sequence is TGTGCCAGCAGTTACTCGATTGTGCGGCTGGGGGAGACCCAGTACTTC.

The V call is TRBV12-3 or TRBV12-4, the J call TRBJ1-1, with D hard to call. V lost 7 bases to trimming and J lost 5 bases, with 17 bases between them. This CDR3 contains 14 residues. The CDR3 DNA reads TGTGCCAGCACCCCCTCGGCAGATCGAACTGAAGCTTTCTTT. Its translation: CASTPSADRTEAFF.

In its sample, this clonotype ranks as medium-sized. The gene calls are TRBV12-3 or TRBV12-4 and TRBJ1-2; D is unresolved. The CDR3 runs to 11 residues. The V end was cut by 2 bases, the J end by 4 bases, with 2 bases between. DNA for the CDR3: TGTGCCAGCAGTTTAAGCTATGGCTACACCTTC. Protein: CASSLSYGYTF.

V gene TRBV7-2 combines with J gene TRBJ1-2, with 7 bases matching TRBD1. The CDR3 totals 13 residues. Germline trimming cut 4 bases from V and 8 bases from J; bases unmatched to any gene: 7. In germline, CDR1 is SGHTA, CDR2 FQGNSA. This chain's CDR3 is CASSSGQDLGYTF. The DNA of the CDR3 is TGTGCCAGCAGCTCAGGACAGGACTTGGGCTACACCTTC.